Following are 13 T cell receptor beta chains from one sample sequenced in a study of blood T cell repertoires in COVID-19 (dated by TCRdb to 2019 to 2021). Libraries were constructed by the immunoSEQ multiplex PCR assay. Imported from immuneACCESS, the table was reduced by TCRdb to in-frame sequences with V and J called. These copies leave out some clones; in studies compared against another copy, an unresolved V gene accounts for under half, and the cause of the remainder is not known. The sample yields some 150,000 clones; under 85% were counted once. The ten largest clones represent roughly 1.1% of the sample. Sequenced input: peripheral blood. These receptors were collected from a man between 60 and 75 years old who had recovered from COVID-19.

This chain uses TRBV19 with TRBJ1-6; tentative D call: TRBD1 (6 bases). CDR1 and CDR2 from the germline V gene are LNHDA and SQIVND (reference sequence). V was clipped by 7 bases and J by 7 bases, with 17 bases between them. The CDR3 runs to 15 residues. In DNA form, the CDR3 reads TGTGCCAGTACCACAGGGAGGGCGATAAATTCACCCCTCCACTTT. Its protein product is CASTTGRAINSPLHF.

This clone turned up a few times. The chain recombines TRBV19 with TRBJ1-5; 12 bases align to TRBD1. The J segment lost 6 bases and the V segment lost 10 bases, leaving 7 bases of the junction unmatched. The CDR3 runs 14 residues. Germline values: CDR1 LNHDA, CDR2 SQIVND (reference sequence). CDR3 in DNA: TGTGCCACCTCCGGGACAGGGGGCGGTCAGCCCCAGCATTTT. This translates into CATSGTGGGQPQHF.

The chain joins TRBV5-1 to TRBJ2-2, with 7 bases aligning to TRBD1. The CDR3 is 15 residues long. Germline V gene sequence: CDR1 SGHRS, CDR2 YFSETQ. V was pared by 6 bases and J by 5 bases, with 10 bases of the junction left unmatched. For the CDR3, the DNA is TGCGCCAGCACCCCCGGACAGGTGAAAACCGGGGAGCTGTTTTTT. As protein: CASTPGQVKTGELFF.

V and J are TRBV27 and TRBJ1-5, with D unclear. V was clipped by 4 bases and J by 7 bases, with 17 bases between them. Germline V gene data show CDR1 as MNHEY and CDR2 as SMNVEV (reference sequence). The length of the CDR3 is 15 residues. The DNA of the CDR3 is TGTGCCAGCAGTTCTGGCATTGGAGGTGTCCAGCCCCAGCATTTT. Amino acids: CASSSGIGGVQPQHF.

This sequence joins TRBV5-1 and TRBJ2-5; maybe TRBD1 (6 bases). Germline V lookup: CDR1 SGHRS, CDR2 YFSETQ. The CDR3 runs 16 residues. V lost 1 base to trimming and J lost 1 base, with 14 bases between them. The chain's CDR3 is CASSLTGIHTQETQYF. CDR3 DNA: TGCGCCAGCAGCTTGACAGGGATTCATACCCAAGAGACCCAGTACTTC.

The chain combines TRBV7-9 with TRBJ1-1, with D unclear. The V end lost 7 bases, the J end lost 8 bases, and 20 bases lay between the germline ends. This CDR3 region has 14 residues. CDR1 is SEHNR, CDR2 FQNEAQ, per germline (reference sequence). This CDR3 reads CASTQDRGRAEAFF. CDR3 coding DNA: TGTGCCAGCACTCAGGATCGAGGGAGGGCGGAAGCTTTCTTT.

The CDR3 DNA reads TGTGCCATCAGTGAGTCGGCTAGCGGGGGAGAGACCCAGTACTTC. Encoded protein: CAISESASGGETQYF. The V gene is TRBV10-3, the J gene TRBJ2-5; 10 nucleotides agree with TRBD2. After removal of 0 bases from V and 4 bases from J, the junction contained 2 bases not matched to a gene. The CDR3 loop spans 15 amino acids. Germline V lookup: CDR1 ENHRY, CDR2 SYGVKD.

The CDR3 reads CATAVTWTADNQPQHF. CDR3 DNA: TGCGCCACCGCGGTAACCTGGACTGCTGACAATCAGCCCCAGCATTTT. V is TRBV4-1 and J is TRBJ1-5; D not certain. Germline loops: CDR1 MGHRA, CDR2 YSYEKL. The CDR3 runs 16 residues. V lost 10 bases and J 3 bases, leaving 22 bases between the germline ends.

V and J are TRBV5-1 and TRBJ2-7; 10 bases fit TRBD1. V shed 1 base and J 5 bases; nucleotides not matched to a gene: 9. This CDR3 is 16 amino acids long. Germline V gene data show CDR1 as SGHRS and CDR2 as YFSETQ. The CDR3 here is CASSLSWGQGTDEQYF. The CDR3 DNA is TGCGCCAGCAGCTTGTCGTGGGGACAGGGGACCGACGAGCAGTACTTC.

V is TRBV18 and J is TRBJ2-3; the D gene is possibly TRBD1 (6 bases). The germline V gene has CDR1 KGHSH and CDR2 LQKENI. The V end lost 0 bases, the J end lost 5 bases, and 15 bases lay between the germline ends. The CDR3 runs to 16 residues. This chain's CDR3 is CASSPPSQGPGDTQYF. In nucleotides, the CDR3 is TGTGCCAGCTCACCACCTTCTCAGGGGCCCGGAGATACGCAGTATTTT.

CDR3 protein: CASSSEFQGGYTGELFF. The CDR3 region has the DNA TGTGCCAGCAGCTCTGAATTTCAGGGGGGCTATACCGGGGAGCTGTTTTTT. J is TRBJ2-2 and V is TRBV7-6, with TRBD1 as a possible D gene (7 bases). The V end lost 4 bases, the J end lost 5 bases, and 20 bases lay between the germline ends. The CDR3 runs 17 residues. Germline V gene sequence: CDR1 SGHVS, CDR2 FNYEAQ.

This chain links TRBV7-9 with TRBJ2-3, with TRBD1 identical over 11 bases. Germline CDR1 is SEHNR and CDR2 is FQNEAQ (reference sequence). The CDR3 has 19 amino acids. J gave up 1 base and V 5 bases, and 14 bases lay outside the gene matches. CDR3 loop: CASSAIWTGGFGRTDTQYF. CDR3 coding DNA: TGTGCCAGCAGCGCAATTTGGACAGGGGGCTTTGGTCGCACAGATACGCAGTATTTT.

The CDR3 reads CASSRAGTRNTDTQYF. As DNA, the CDR3 is TGTGCCAGCAGCAGAGCCGGGACTAGAAACACAGATACGCAGTATTTT. The rearrangement joins TRBV7-9 to TRBJ2-3; TRBD2 matches at 8 bases. J lost 2 bases, V lost 5 bases, and 9 bases had no gene match. There are 16 residues in the CDR3. CDR1 and CDR2 from the germline V gene are SEHNR and FQNEAQ (reference sequence).